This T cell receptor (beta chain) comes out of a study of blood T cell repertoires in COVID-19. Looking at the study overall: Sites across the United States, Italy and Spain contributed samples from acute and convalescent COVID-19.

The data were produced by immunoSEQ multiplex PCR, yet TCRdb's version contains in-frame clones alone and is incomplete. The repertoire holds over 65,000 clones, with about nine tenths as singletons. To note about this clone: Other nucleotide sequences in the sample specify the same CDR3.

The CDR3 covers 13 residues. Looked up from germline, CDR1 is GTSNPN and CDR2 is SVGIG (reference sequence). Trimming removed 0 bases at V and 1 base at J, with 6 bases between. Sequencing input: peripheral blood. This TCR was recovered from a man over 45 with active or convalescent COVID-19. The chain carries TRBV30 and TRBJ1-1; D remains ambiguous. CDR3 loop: CAWSVQSNTEAFF. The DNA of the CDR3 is TGTGCCTGGAGTGTCCAGTCGAACACTGAAGCTTTCTTT.